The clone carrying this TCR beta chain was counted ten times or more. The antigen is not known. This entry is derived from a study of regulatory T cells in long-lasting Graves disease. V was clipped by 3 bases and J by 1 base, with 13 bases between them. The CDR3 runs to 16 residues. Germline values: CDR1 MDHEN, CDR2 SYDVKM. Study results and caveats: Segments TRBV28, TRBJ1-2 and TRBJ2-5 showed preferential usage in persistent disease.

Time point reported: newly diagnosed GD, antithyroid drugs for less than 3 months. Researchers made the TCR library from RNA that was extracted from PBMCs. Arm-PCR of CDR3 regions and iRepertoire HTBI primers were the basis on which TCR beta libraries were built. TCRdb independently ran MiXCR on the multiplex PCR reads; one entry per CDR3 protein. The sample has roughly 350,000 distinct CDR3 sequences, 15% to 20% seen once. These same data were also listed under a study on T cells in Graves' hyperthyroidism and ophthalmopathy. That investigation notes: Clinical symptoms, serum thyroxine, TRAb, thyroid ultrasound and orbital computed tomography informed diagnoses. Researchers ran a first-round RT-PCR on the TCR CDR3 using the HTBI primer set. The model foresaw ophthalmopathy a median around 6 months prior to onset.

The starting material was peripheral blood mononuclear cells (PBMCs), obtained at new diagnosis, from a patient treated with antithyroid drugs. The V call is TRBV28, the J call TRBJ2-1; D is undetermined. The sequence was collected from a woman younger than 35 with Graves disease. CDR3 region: CASSFFNGPSYNEQFF. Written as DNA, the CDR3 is TGTGCCAGCAGTTTTTTTAACGGGCCTTCCTACAATGAGCAGTTCTTC.